This passage covers 14 T cell receptor beta chains from one sample sequenced in a study of T cell responses to AZD1222 COVID-19 vaccine. Clones were sequenced by immunoSEQ multiplex PCR, and TCRdb holds only the in-frame ones, with some missing. The sample has 110,000 to 150,000 clones; 93% are singletons. The sequencing used peripheral blood, collected on day 0 of AZD1222 vaccination. Receptors were obtained from an adult in good health.

The CDR3, as DNA: TGTGCCAGCAGCCGCCGGGACAGGGGTGGTGAAGCTTTCTTT. Its protein is CASSRRDRGGEAFF. V gene TRBV3-1 (or the pseudogene TRBV3-2) combines with J gene TRBJ1-1; TRBD1 matches 10 bases. With V trimmed by 4 bases and J by 7 bases, 6 bases remained unmatched. This CDR3 spans 14 amino acids. In germline, CDR1 is LGHDT, CDR2 YNNKEL (reference sequence).

CDR3 bases: TGTGCCAGCAGTTTATCACTGGCTAGCACAGATACGCAGTATTTT. Translation: CASSLSLASTDTQYF. The chain employs TRBV27 and TRBJ2-3, with D hard to call. Trimming shortened V by 0 bases and J by 0 bases, and 7 bases separated the two germline ends. This CDR3 region has 15 residues. Germline V lookup: CDR1 MNHEY, CDR2 SMNVEV (reference sequence).

This clone was seen just once. The chain links TRBV5-1 to TRBJ1-1, with TRBD1 matching 7 bases. The CDR3 extends over 14 amino acids. V shed 1 base and J 6 bases; nucleotides not matched to a gene: 6. CDR1 is SGHRS and CDR2 is YFSETQ in the germline V gene. CDR3 bases: TGCGCCAGCAGCTTGAGCCCCAGGGGGGCTGAAGCTTTCTTT. Translated: CASSLSPRGAEAFF.

This chain connects TRBV10-3 to TRBJ2-1; 15 positions match TRBD2. Germline V gene lookup returns CDR1 ENHRY and CDR2 SYGVKD. Trimming at V came to 3 bases and at J to 7 bases, leaving 7 bases not matched to a gene. The CDR3 consists of 17 residues. In nucleotides, the CDR3 is TGTGCCATCAGTGACCACGGACTAGCGGGAGGGCATAATGAGCAGTTCTTC. It specifies CAISDHGLAGGHNEQFF.

This rearrangement joins TRBV7-9 to TRBJ2-7; TRBD1 matches 10 bases. The V and J ends lost 5 bases and 3 bases, in that order; junction bases with no gene match: 7. Germline CDR1 is SEHNR and CDR2 is FQNEAQ (reference sequence). The CDR3 length is 15 residues. In nucleotides, the CDR3 is TGTGCCAGCAGCATGAACCGGGACAGGGGCTACGAGCAGTACTTC. Translated, it gives CASSMNRDRGYEQYF.

Here the CDR3 reads CASSSGTGETDTQYF. The CDR3 region has the DNA TGTGCCAGCAGCTCCGGGACAGGGGAAACAGATACGCAGTATTTT. The chain uses TRBV3-1 (or the pseudogene TRBV3-2) and TRBJ2-3; 10 bases match TRBD1. Per germline, CDR1 LGHDT and CDR2 YNNKEL (reference sequence). The CDR3 consists of 15 residues. With 5 bases clipped from V and 3 bases from J, the junction kept 5 bases outside the gene matches.

There are a few counts of this clone. The chain recombines TRBV5-1 with TRBJ2-1, with 7 bases lining up with TRBD2. J gave up 10 bases and V 4 bases, and 26 bases lay outside the gene matches. The length of the CDR3 is 19 residues. The germline V gene encodes CDR1 SGHRS and CDR2 YFSETQ. CDR3 in DNA: TGCGCCAGCAGCCTCGGGACCCCGCTGGTGCGGGGGACCCCCCACGAGCAGTTCTTC. Amino acids: CASSLGTPLVRGTPHEQFF.

This chain joins TRBV7-9 and TRBJ2-5; 12 bases line up with TRBD2. V lost 2 bases and J lost 3; bases outside the gene matches: 1. The germline gives CDR1 SEHNR, CDR2 FQNEAQ (reference sequence). The CDR3 contains 15 residues. CDR3 protein: CASSLRLAGEETQYF. As DNA, the CDR3 is TGTGCCAGCAGCTTAAGACTAGCGGGAGAAGAGACCCAGTACTTC.

The chain carries TRBV5-1 and TRBJ2-3, with D hard to call. V lost 0 bases, J lost 2 bases, and 7 bases lay in between. The CDR3 has 14 residues. Germline V gene data show CDR1 as SGHRS and CDR2 as YFSETQ. The CDR3 DNA is TGCGCCAGCAGCTTGGCCTACCTCACAGATACGCAGTATTTT. It is translated as CASSLAYLTDTQYF.

The chain has TRBV5-4 and TRBJ2-3; D gene uncertain. This CDR3 comprises 13 residues. The germline gives CDR1 SGHNT, CDR2 YYREEE (reference sequence). The germline V and J ends were trimmed by 4 bases and 1 base, with 7 bases remaining between them. The CDR3 sequence: CASSRGGTDTQYF. The CDR3 DNA reads TGTGCCAGCAGCCGCGGTGGCACAGATACGCAGTATTTT.

The chain combines TRBV5-6 with TRBJ1-5; D remains unclear. Germline loops: CDR1 SGHDT, CDR2 YYEEEE. Between the trimmed V and J ends, which lost 1 base and 4 bases, there was a span of 12 bases. This CDR3 spans 15 amino acids. CDR3 nucleotides: TGTGCCAGCAGCTTGTATCTCAGAAGTAATCAGCCCCAGCATTTT. Protein: CASSLYLRSNQPQHF.

V is TRBV3-1 (or the pseudogene TRBV3-2) and J is TRBJ2-7; possible D gene TRBD1, 5 bases. The germline gives CDR1 LGHDT, CDR2 YNNKEL (reference sequence). There are 14 residues in the CDR3. Trimming left V 6 bases short and J 1 base short, with 13 bases between. The CDR3 bases are TGTGCCAGCAGTGCAGGGCCCTCTTCCTACGAGCAGTACTTC. Residues: CASSAGPSSYEQYF.

The genes are TRBV5-1 and TRBJ2-7; TRBD1 agrees at 7 bases. Germline V gene data show CDR1 as SGHRS and CDR2 as YFSETQ. This CDR3 is 13 amino acids long. Unmatched junction bases numbered 2, after V lost 3 bases and J lost 2 bases. The CDR3 loop reads CASSWGQPYEQYF. For the CDR3, the DNA is TGCGCCAGCAGCTGGGGACAGCCCTACGAGCAGTACTTC.

The CDR3, as DNA: TGTGCCAGCAGTGATGGGCTCCTTCACTACGAGCAGTACTTC. Translating gives CASSDGLLHYEQYF. The rearrangement uses TRBV28 and TRBJ2-7; D not certain. Germline V gene data show CDR1 as MDHEN and CDR2 as SYDVKM. The CDR3 extends over 14 amino acids. Deletions cut 5 bases from V and 3 bases from J, with 14 bases between.